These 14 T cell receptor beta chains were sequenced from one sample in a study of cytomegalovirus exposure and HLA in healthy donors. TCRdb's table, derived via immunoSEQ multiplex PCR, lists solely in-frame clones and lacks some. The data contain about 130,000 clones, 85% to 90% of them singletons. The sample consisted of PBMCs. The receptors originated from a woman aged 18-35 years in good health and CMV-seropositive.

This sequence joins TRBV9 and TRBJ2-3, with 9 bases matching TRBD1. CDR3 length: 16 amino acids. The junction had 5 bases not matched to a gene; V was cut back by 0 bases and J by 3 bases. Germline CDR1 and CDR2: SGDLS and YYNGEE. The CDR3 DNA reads TGTGCCAGCAGCGTAGAATTGGGACAGGGAACAGATACGCAGTATTTT. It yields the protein CASSVELGQGTDTQYF.

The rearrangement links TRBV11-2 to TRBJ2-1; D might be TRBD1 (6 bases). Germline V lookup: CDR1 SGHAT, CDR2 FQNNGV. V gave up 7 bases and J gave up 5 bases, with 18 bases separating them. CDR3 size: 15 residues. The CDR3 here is CASTPARGIHNEQFF. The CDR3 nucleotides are TGTGCCAGCACCCCGGCCAGGGGCATCCACAATGAGCAGTTCTTC.

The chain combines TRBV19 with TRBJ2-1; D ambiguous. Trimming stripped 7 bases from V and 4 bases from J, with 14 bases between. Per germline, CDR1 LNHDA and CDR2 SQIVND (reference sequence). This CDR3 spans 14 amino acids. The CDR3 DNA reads TGTGCCAGTAAGGAGCTCGAAAATTACAATGAGCAGTTCTTC. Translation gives CASKELENYNEQFF.

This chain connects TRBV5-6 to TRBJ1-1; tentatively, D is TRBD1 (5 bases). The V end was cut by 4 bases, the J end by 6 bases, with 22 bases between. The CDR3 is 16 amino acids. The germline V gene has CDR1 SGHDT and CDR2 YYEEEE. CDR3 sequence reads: CASSPWGGMLESEAFF. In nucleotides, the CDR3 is TGTGCCAGCAGCCCCTGGGGCGGGATGTTGGAGTCTGAAGCTTTCTTT. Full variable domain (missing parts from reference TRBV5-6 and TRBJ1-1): DAGVTQSPTHLIKTRGQQVTLRCSPKSGHDTVSWYQQALGQGPQFIFQYYEEEERQRGNFPDRFSGHQFPNYSSELNVNALLLGDSALYLCASSPWGGMLESEAFFGQGTRLTVV.

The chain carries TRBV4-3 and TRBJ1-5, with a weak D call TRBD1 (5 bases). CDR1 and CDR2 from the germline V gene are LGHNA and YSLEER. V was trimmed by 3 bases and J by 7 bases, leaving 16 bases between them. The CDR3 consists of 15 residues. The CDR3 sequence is CASSHRAWEGQPQHF. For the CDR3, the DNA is TGCGCCAGCAGCCACAGGGCCTGGGAGGGGCAGCCCCAGCATTTT.

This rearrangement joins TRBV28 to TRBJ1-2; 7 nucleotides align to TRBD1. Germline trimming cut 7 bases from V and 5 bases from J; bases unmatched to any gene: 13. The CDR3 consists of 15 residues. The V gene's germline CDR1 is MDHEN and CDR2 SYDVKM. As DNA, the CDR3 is TGTGCCAGCACCCAGGGGGGACCTCAGGGGTATGGCTACACCTTC. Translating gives CASTQGGPQGYGYTF.

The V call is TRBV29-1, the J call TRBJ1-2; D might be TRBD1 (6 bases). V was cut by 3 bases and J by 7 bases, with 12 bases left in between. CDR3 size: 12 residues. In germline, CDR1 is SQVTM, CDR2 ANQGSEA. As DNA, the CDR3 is TGCAGCGTTGATGCCAGGGGTGCTGGCTACACCTTC. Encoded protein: CSVDARGAGYTF.

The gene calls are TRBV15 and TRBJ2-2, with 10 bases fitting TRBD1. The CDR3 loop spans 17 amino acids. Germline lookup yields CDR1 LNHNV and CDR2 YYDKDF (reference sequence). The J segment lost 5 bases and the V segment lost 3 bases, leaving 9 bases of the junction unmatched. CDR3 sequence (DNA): TGTGCCACCAGCAGCCTACTCCGACAGGGGGCTACCGGGGAGCTGTTTTTT. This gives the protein CATSSLLRQGATGELFF.

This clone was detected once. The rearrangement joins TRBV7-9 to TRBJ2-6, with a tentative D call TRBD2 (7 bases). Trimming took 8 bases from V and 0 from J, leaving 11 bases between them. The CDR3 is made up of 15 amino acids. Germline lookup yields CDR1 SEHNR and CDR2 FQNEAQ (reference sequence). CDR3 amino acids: CASLGGPSGANVLTF. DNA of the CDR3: TGTGCCAGCCTCGGGGGGCCCTCTGGGGCCAACGTCCTGACTTTC.

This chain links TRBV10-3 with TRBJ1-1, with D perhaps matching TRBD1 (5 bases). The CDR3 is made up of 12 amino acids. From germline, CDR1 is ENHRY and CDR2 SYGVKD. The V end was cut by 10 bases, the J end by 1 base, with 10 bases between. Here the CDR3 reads CATGGRNTEAFF. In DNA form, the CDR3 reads TGTGCCACCGGGGGGAGGAACACTGAAGCTTTCTTT.

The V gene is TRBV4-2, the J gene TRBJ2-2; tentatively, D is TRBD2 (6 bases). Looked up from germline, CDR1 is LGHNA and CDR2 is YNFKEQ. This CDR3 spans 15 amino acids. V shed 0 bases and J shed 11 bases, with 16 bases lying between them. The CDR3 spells CASSQESGEYFELFF. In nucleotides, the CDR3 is TGTGCCAGCAGCCAAGAGTCGGGGGAATATTTTGAGCTGTTTTTT.

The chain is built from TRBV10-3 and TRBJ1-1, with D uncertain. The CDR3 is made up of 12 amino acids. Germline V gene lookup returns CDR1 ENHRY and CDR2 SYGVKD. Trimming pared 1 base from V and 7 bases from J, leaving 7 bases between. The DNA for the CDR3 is TGTGCCATCAGTGAGTTGCGGGTTGAAGCTTTCTTT. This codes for CAISELRVEAFF.

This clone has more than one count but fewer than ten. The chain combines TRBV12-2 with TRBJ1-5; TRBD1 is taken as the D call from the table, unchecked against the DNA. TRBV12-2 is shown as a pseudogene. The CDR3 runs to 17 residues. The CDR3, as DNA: TGTGCAAGTCGGTTGACAGGGGGTCGGGATAGCAATCAGCCCCAGCATTTT. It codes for CASRLTGGRDSNQPQHF.

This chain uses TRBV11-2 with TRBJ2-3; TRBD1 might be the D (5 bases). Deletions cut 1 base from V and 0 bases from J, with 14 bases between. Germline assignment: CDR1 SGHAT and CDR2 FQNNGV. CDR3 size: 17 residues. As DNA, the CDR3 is TGTGCCAGCAGCTTAGTCCCACCCAGGGATAGCACAGATACGCAGTATTTT. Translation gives CASSLVPPRDSTDTQYF.